The entry below describes one T cell receptor (beta chain). Its specificity is unknown. The data are from a study of Ad26.COV2.S vaccination and SARS-CoV-2 variants. Study findings and constraints: Comparable non-spike TCR breadth was observed in vaccine and placebo recipients. The TCR breadth and depth analyses may have produced an underestimate of total T cell responses. There was reportedly substantial breadth in spike-specific CD8+ and CD4+ T cell responses after vaccination.

Specified treatment: approximately 18 received Ad26.COV2.S at low or high dose, single or two shots; roughly five received placebo; per-sample allocation not given. Following the first vaccine or placebo injection, samples were taken on day 63. The individual, an adult aged 18-55 years, was a donor in Boston. Assay: immunoSEQ multiplex PCR; the TCRdb copy retains only in-frame clones and omits some. Seen here are roughly 680,000 clones, around 89% observed once, and the top ten hold approximately 1.5%. The TCR originated in a person between 18 and 59 years old who received the Ad26.COV2.S COVID-19 vaccine or a placebo. This specimen consisted of peripheral blood, obtained in a trial of Ad26.COV2.S vaccine versus placebo.

The CDR3 DNA reads TGTGCCAGCAGCCCATACGTGGGGCACACTGAAGCTTTCTTT. Protein: CASSPYVGHTEAFF. The V call is TRBV7-2, the J call TRBJ1-1, with TRBD1 as a possible D gene (5 bases). V was trimmed by 5 bases and J by 3 bases, leaving 13 bases between them. This CDR3 region has 14 residues. Germline loops: CDR1 SGHTA, CDR2 FQGNSA.